What follows are 12 T cell receptor beta chains derived from one specimen sequenced in a study of blood T cell repertoires in COVID-19. TCRdb keeps only in-frame clones here, not all; method: immunoSEQ multiplex PCR. The sample has under 130,000 clones, more than 80% seen once. Sequencing was done on a sample of peripheral blood. The source of these receptors is a woman aged 65 to 85 with acute or convalescent COVID-19.

The chain uses TRBV3-1 (or the pseudogene TRBV3-2) and TRBJ2-7; the match to TRBD2 covers 7 bases. The CDR3 has 14 residues. V lost 1 base and J lost 6; bases outside the gene matches: 6. CDR1 LGHDT and CDR2 YNNKEL come from the germline V gene (reference sequence). The CDR3 protein is CASSQVGRGGEQYF. The DNA for the CDR3 is TGTGCCAGCAGCCAAGTAGGGAGGGGTGGCGAGCAGTACTTC.

V usage is TRBV29-1 and J usage is TRBJ1-1; 11 bases fit TRBD1. The length of the CDR3 is 13 residues. Per the germline V gene, CDR1 is SQVTM and CDR2 is ANQGSEA. Trimming cost V 7 bases and J 3 bases; bases outside gene matches: 4. CDR3 coding DNA: TGCAGCGGGAGGGGACAGGGGGACACTGAAGCTTTCTTT. This encodes CSGRGQGDTEAFF.

The genes are TRBV19 and TRBJ1-5; D might be TRBD1 (6 bases). Trimming pared 8 bases from V and 4 bases from J, leaving 15 bases between. CDR3 length: 14 residues. Looked up from germline, CDR1 is LNHDA and CDR2 is SQIVND (reference sequence). The CDR3 region is CASRLGTQNQPQHF. Here the CDR3 DNA reads TGTGCCAGTCGTCTCGGGACACAAAATCAGCCCCAGCATTTT.

This sequence joins TRBV30 and TRBJ1-5; TRBD1 agrees at 10 bases. Per the germline V gene, CDR1 is GTSNPN and CDR2 is SVGIG (reference sequence). V shed 0 bases, J shed 6 bases, and the junction held 5 bases outside the gene matches. This CDR3 contains 15 residues. CDR3 region: CAWSVPDRGLQPQHF. Written as DNA, the CDR3 is TGTGCCTGGAGTGTACCTGACAGGGGGCTTCAGCCCCAGCATTTT.

This clone was recorded a few times. The chain uses TRBV6-5 and TRBJ2-3, with TRBD1 matching 7 bases. Germline CDR1 reads MNHEY; CDR2 reads SVGAGI. The CDR3 is 14 amino acids. J gave up 4 bases and V 0 bases, and 1 base lay outside the gene matches. This chain's CDR3 is CASSYSDRPDTQYF. As DNA, the CDR3 is TGTGCCAGCAGTTACTCGGACAGGCCAGATACGCAGTATTTT.

The chain employs TRBV19 and TRBJ2-4, with TRBD2 identical over 8 bases. J lost 5 bases, V lost 5 bases, and 11 bases had no gene match. CDR1 and CDR2 (germline): LNHDA, SQIVND (reference sequence). CDR3 length equals 16 residues. The CDR3 coding sequence is TGTGCCAGTAGTGCCACCTATAGCGGGATAGAAAACATTCAGTACTTC. Amino acid sequence: CASSATYSGIENIQYF.

The chain is built from TRBV5-4 and TRBJ2-2; 8 bases fit TRBD1. Germline assignment: CDR1 SGHNT and CDR2 YYREEE (reference sequence). The CDR3 sequence is 15 residues long. The V segment lost 1 base and the J segment 9 bases; nucleotides outside the gene matches: 8. The CDR3 loop reads CASSLPLDRGRELFF. The CDR3 bases are TGTGCCAGCAGCTTGCCCCTTGACAGGGGCCGGGAGCTGTTTTTT. Combining the CDR3 with reference TRBV5-4 and TRBJ2-2 gives the whole variable domain ETGVTQSPTHLIKTRGQQVTLRCSSQSGHNTVSWYQQALGQGPQFIFQYYREEENGRGNFPPRFSGLQFPNYSSELNVNALELDDSALYLCASSLPLDRGRELFFGEGSRLTVL.

The CDR3 reads CASSPEAGVNGYTF. DNA for the CDR3: TGTGCCAGCTCACCAGAAGCAGGTGTAAATGGCTACACCTTC. V is TRBV18 and J is TRBJ1-2; D not certain. CDR1 is KGHSH, CDR2 LQKENI, per germline. The CDR3 totals 14 residues. V was pared by 2 bases and J by 6 bases, with 13 bases between. The full variable domain, its missing parts supplied by reference TRBV18 and TRBJ1-2, is NAGVMQNPRHLVRRRGQEARLRCSPMKGHSHVYWYRQLPEEGLKFMVYLQKENIIDESGMPKERFSAEFPKEGPSILRIQQVVRGDSAAYFCASSPEAGVNGYTFGSGTRLTVV.

This clone was detected only a few times. The chain links TRBV5-5 to TRBJ1-3; a possible D gene is TRBD1 (6 bases). This CDR3 region has 16 residues. The germline V and J ends were trimmed by 0 bases and 1 base, with 11 bases remaining between them. The germline gives CDR1 SGHKS, CDR2 YYEKEE (reference sequence). The CDR3: CASSLDGGPSGNTIYF. CDR3 in DNA: TGTGCCAGCAGCTTGGACGGGGGGCCATCTGGAAACACCATATATTTT. The variable domain in full, completed from reference TRBV5-5 and TRBJ1-3, reads DAGVTQSPTHLIKTRGQQVTLRCSPISGHKSVSWYQQVLGQGPQFIFQYYEKEERGRGNFPDRFSARQFPNYSSELNVNALLLGDSALYLCASSLDGGPSGNTIYFGEGSWLTVV.

J is TRBJ2-5 and V is TRBV19, with D possibly TRBD1 on 6 matching bases. CDR1 and CDR2 from the germline V gene are LNHDA and SQIVND (reference sequence). This CDR3 region has 14 residues. Trimming left V 3 bases short and J 0 bases short, with 8 bases between. The CDR3 bases are TGTGCCAGTAGTATCCGGGACAACCAAGAGACCCAGTACTTC. Its translation: CASSIRDNQETQYF.

J is TRBJ2-3 and V is TRBV19; the match to TRBD2 covers 9 bases. CDR1 LNHDA and CDR2 SQIVND come from the germline V gene (reference sequence). There are 15 residues in the CDR3. V gave up 6 bases and J gave up 2 bases; unmatched junction bases: 6. The CDR3 is CASSLAGNPTDTQYF. The CDR3 DNA follows: TGTGCCAGTAGCCTAGCGGGAAACCCCACAGATACGCAGTATTTT.

There are a few counts of this clone. The chain is built from TRBV14 and TRBJ2-7; 11 nucleotides match TRBD1. V was pared by 2 bases and J by 7 bases, with 4 bases of the junction left unmatched. The CDR3 extends over 14 amino acids. Germline CDR1 SGHDN, CDR2 FVKESK. CDR3 residues: CASSQRTGGDEQYF. The CDR3 DNA reads as TGTGCCAGCAGCCAAAGGACAGGGGGCGATGAGCAGTACTTC. Full variable domain (remainder filled in from reference TRBV14 and TRBJ2-7): EAGVTQFPSHSVIEKGQTVTLRCDPISGHDNLYWYRRVMGKEIKFLLHFVKESKQDESGMPNNRFLAERTGGTYSTLKVQPAELEDSGVYFCASSQRTGGDEQYFGPGTRLTVT.